This T cell receptor beta chain was identified in a study of T cell changes during pregnancy in multiple sclerosis. The CDR3 runs to 14 residues. Germline CDR1 reads SNHLY; CDR2 reads FYNNEI. V was shortened by 2 bases and J by 9 bases, with 11 bases between the two germline ends. TCRdb keeps only in-frame clones here, not all; method: immunoSEQ multiplex PCR. This table holds under 55,000 clones, around nine tenths found once. This TCR derives from a female donor in good health, enrolled as a control in a pregnancy study. Sequences were derived from CD4+ T cells from peripheral blood mononuclear cells, sampled after pregnancy. The chain uses TRBV2 and TRBJ1-6, with D perhaps matching TRBD1 (5 bases). The CDR3 DNA reads TGTGCCAGCAGTGAACAGGGCGTCCTTTCACCCCTCCACTTT. It yields the protein CASSEQGVLSPLHF.